Below are 19 T cell receptor beta chains sequenced from a single sample in a study of blood T cells in healthy people across ages. A second PCR, run for roughly 7 to 12 cycles, used a sample-barcoded 5' primer plus a J-beta primer mix. TCRdb processed the 5' RACE reads anew with MiXCR; each CDR3 protein has one entry. The sample carries fewer than 700,000 distinct CDR3 sequences, approximately 40% recorded once. The specimen sequenced was blood. The origin of the receptors is an older man in good health.

V is TRBV2 and J is TRBJ2-4; D may be TRBD1 (5 bases). The CDR3 is 13 residues long. V lost 8 bases and J lost 3, with 11 bases in between. CDR1 is SNHLY and CDR2 is FYNNEI in the germline V gene. The CDR3 nucleotides read TGTGCCAGCGTTAGACAGAGCAAAAACATTCAGTACTTC. Its translation is CASVRQSKNIQYF.

The rearrangement uses TRBV12-5 and TRBJ2-2; 8 bases line up with TRBD1. Per the germline V gene, CDR1 is LGHNT and CDR2 is FRNRAP. The CDR3 is 14 amino acids. J gave up 4 bases and V 6 bases, and 4 bases lay outside the gene matches. The CDR3 loop reads CASGLTGVTGELFF. In DNA, the CDR3 is TGTGCTAGTGGCCTGACAGGGGTCACCGGGGAGCTGTTTTTT.

V is TRBV29-1 and J is TRBJ1-5, with a possible D match to TRBD1 (6 bases). V gave up 4 bases and J gave up 2 bases, with 15 bases separating them. Germline V CDR1 and CDR2: SQVTM, ANQGSEA. The CDR3 extends over 15 amino acids. DNA of the CDR3: TGCAGCGTTGTGGGGGGGGCAGGAGGCAATCAGCCCCAGCATTTT. Translation gives CSVVGGAGGNQPQHF.

The chain recombines TRBV6-2 or TRBV6-3 with TRBJ2-2; D unclear. Germline CDR1 is MNHEY and CDR2 is SVGEGT. This CDR3 spans 14 amino acids. V lost 4 bases and J lost 2, with 8 bases in between. The CDR3 reads CASSLVKNTGELFF. CDR3 nucleotide sequence: TGTGCCAGCAGTTTGGTCAAAAACACCGGGGAGCTGTTTTTT.

The gene calls are TRBV16 and TRBJ1-1; the D gene is possibly TRBD1 (5 bases). The CDR3 sequence is 15 residues long. V gave up 4 bases and J gave up 6 bases, with 18 bases separating them. Looked up from germline, CDR1 is KGHSY and CDR2 is FQNENV. CDR3 sequence (DNA): TGTGCCAGCAGCCGGTTACAGGATTTATTCGCTGAAGCTTTCTTT. Amino acids: CASSRLQDLFAEAFF.

The chain joins TRBV3-1 to TRBJ2-2, with a tentative D call TRBD2 (6 bases). The CDR3 extends over 15 amino acids. Deletions cut 5 bases from V and 1 base from J, with 11 bases between. Germline-derived CDR1 and CDR2 are LGHDT and YNNKEL (reference sequence). As DNA, the CDR3 is TGTGCCAGCAGCAAAGTTAGCGGGAACACCGGGGAGCTGTTTTTT. Its translation: CASSKVSGNTGELFF.

Points on this clonotype: The germline gene is not matched at one end of the junction; a read error may be the cause. The V call is TRBV29-1, the J call TRBJ2-3, with TRBD2 matching over 10 bases. CDR3 length: 18 residues. In germline, CDR1 is SQVTM, CDR2 ANQGSEA. The CDR3 DNA reads TGCAGCCTTGAAGATAGGTCGGGGCTAGCGGGGGCTTCAGATACGCAGTATTTT. The encoded protein is CSLEDRSGLAGASDTQYF.

At least ten counts were recorded for this clonotype. V usage is TRBV2 and J usage is TRBJ1-2; 8 positions agree with TRBD1. The V and J ends lost 8 bases and 7 bases, in that order; junction bases with no gene match: 15. Germline CDR1 reads SNHLY; CDR2 reads FYNNEI. This CDR3 spans 15 amino acids. This CDR3 reads CASVDLGQGLSGYTF. The CDR3 DNA sequence: TGTGCCAGCGTCGACTTAGGACAGGGACTCTCTGGCTACACCTTC.

Worth noting for this clonotype: A read error may explain this, as a much larger clone is one base away. This rearrangement joins TRBV29-1 to TRBJ2-1; 10 bases align to TRBD1. Germline V lookup: CDR1 SQVTM, CDR2 ANQGSEA. This CDR3 is 15 amino acids long. Here the CDR3 DNA reads TGCAGCGTTGCAACCGGGACAGGGGCCTACAATGGGCAGTTCTTC. Residues: CSVATGTGAYNGQFF.

This clonotype was observed a handful of times. The rearrangement joins TRBV4-2 to TRBJ2-1, with TRBD2 identical over 9 bases. From germline, CDR1 is LGHNA and CDR2 YNFKEQ. The CDR3 consists of 16 residues. The V and J ends lost 1 base and 5 bases, in that order; junction bases with no gene match: 6. The CDR3 DNA reads as TGTGCCAGCAGCCAAGGTAGCGGGAGAAGGGACAATGAGCAGTTCTTC. Translated, it gives CASSQGSGRRDNEQFF.

This chain joins TRBV20-1 and TRBJ2-5; TRBD2 might be the D (6 bases). This CDR3 region has 14 residues. V was cut by 6 bases and J by 4 bases, with 18 bases left in between. Germline lookup yields CDR1 DFQATT and CDR2 SNEGSKA (reference sequence). CDR3 loop: CSAAAASVGETQYF. The CDR3 DNA follows: TGCAGTGCAGCAGCGGCTAGCGTGGGAGAGACCCAGTACTTC.

In the case of this clonotype: Given a much more abundant clone one base away, this may be a read error. The V gene is TRBV7-2, the J gene TRBJ2-7; the match to TRBD1 covers 11 bases. The CDR3 consists of 14 residues. CDR1 and CDR2 from the germline V gene are SGHTA and FQGNSA. The CDR3 sequence is CAGSPGQGAREQYF. DNA for the CDR3: TGTGCCGGCAGCCCCGGACAGGGGGCGAGGGAGCAGTACTTC. The complete variable domain, with remaining parts taken from reference TRBV7-2 and TRBJ2-7, reads GAGVSQSPSNKVTEKGKDVELRCDPISGHTALYWYRQSLGQGLEFLIYFQGNSAPDKSGLPSDRFSAERTGGSVSTLTIQRTQQEDSAVYLCAGSPGQGAREQYFGPGTRLTVT.

The sample holds a few counts of this clonotype. This CDR3 is CARLADTDTQYF. The DNA of the CDR3 is TGTGCCAGACTAGCAGACACAGATACGCAGTATTTT. V and J are TRBV2 and TRBJ2-3; weak D call: TRBD2 (6 bases). The CDR3 runs 12 residues. V lost 9 bases to trimming and J lost 2 bases, with 9 bases between them. CDR1 is SNHLY, CDR2 FYNNEI, per germline.

The rearrangement links TRBV4-3 to TRBJ2-1; 12 nucleotides match TRBD2. Germline V gene data show CDR1 as LGHNA and CDR2 as YSLEER. V gave up 4 bases and J gave up 6 bases; unmatched junction bases: 4. The CDR3 is 15 amino acids. The CDR3 is CASSLTSGGLNEQFF. The CDR3 nucleotides are TGCGCCAGCAGCCTGACTAGCGGGGGACTCAATGAGCAGTTCTTC.

This clonotype has at least ten counts. The chain carries TRBV5-1 and TRBJ2-3; TRBD2 matches at 14 bases. Trimming took 1 base from V and 3 from J; bases not matched to a gene: 7. CDR1 is SGHRS, CDR2 YFSETQ, per germline. The CDR3 spans 18 residues. CDR3 in amino acids: CASSLQGLAGAATDTQYF. DNA for the CDR3: TGCGCCAGCAGCTTGCAGGGACTAGCGGGAGCCGCGACAGATACGCAGTATTTT.

The sample holds many counts of this clonotype. The chain joins TRBV12-3 or TRBV12-4 to TRBJ2-1; TRBD1 matches at 7 bases. The junction had 7 bases not matched to a gene; V was cut back by 5 bases and J by 0 bases. This CDR3 has 16 residues. CDR3 in amino acids: CASSDPGQTSYNEQFF. CDR3 DNA: TGTGCCAGCAGTGACCCGGGACAGACCTCCTACAATGAGCAGTTCTTC.

Notes on this clonotype: A read error may explain this, as a much larger clone is one base away. The chain joins TRBV7-2 to TRBJ1-2, with 7 positions matching TRBD1. The CDR3 has 15 amino acids. V was clipped by 10 bases and J by 2 bases; unmatched bases: 13. Per germline, CDR1 SGHTA and CDR2 FQGNSA. The CDR3 is CANRNPAGGNYGYTF. DNA of the CDR3: TGTGCCAACAGAAACCCAGCAGGGGGGAACTATGGCTACACCTTC.

CDR3 sequence: CSAPPRGVNQPQHF. The DNA of the CDR3 is TGCAGTGCTCCTCCCCGGGGCGTAAATCAGCCCCAGCATTTT. The chain joins TRBV20-1 to TRBJ1-5; the D gene is possibly TRBD1 (5 bases). This CDR3 has 14 residues. Germline values: CDR1 DFQATT, CDR2 SNEGSKA (reference sequence). V lost 5 bases and J 4 bases, leaving 15 bases between the germline ends.

This clonotype was seen a few times. The chain uses TRBV9 and TRBJ2-3; TRBD2 matches at 8 bases. Germline V gene lookup returns CDR1 SGDLS and CDR2 YYNGEE. Trimming at V came to 0 bases and at J to 2 bases, leaving 14 bases not matched to a gene. The CDR3 runs 19 residues. As DNA, the CDR3 is TGTGCCAGCAGCGTAGGGTGGGCGGGGGGCTCCACAACCACAGATACGCAGTATTTT. It yields the protein CASSVGWAGGSTTTDTQYF.